At least ten counts were recorded for the clone carrying this TCR beta chain. Its antigen remains unknown. These data are taken from a study of neurological immune-mediated disorders. Regarding the study as a whole: None of the CDR3 amino acid sequences of expanded clones were shared across subjects, and this suggested private repertoires in all groups.

TCRdb ran MiXCR on the 5' RACE reads and lists one entry per CDR3 protein. The table shows 40,000 to 55,000 distinct CDR3 sequences, with about 5.8% occurring only once. This CDR3 contains 19 residues. V was shortened by 4 bases and J by 0 bases, with 20 bases between the two germline ends. Germline-derived CDR1 and CDR2 are SGHRS and YFSETQ. The rearrangement joins TRBV5-1 to TRBJ2-6; a possible D gene is TRBD2 (5 bases). Sequencing was done on a sample of CD4+ T cells from blood. The receptor comes from a woman between 18 and 29 years old with multiple sclerosis. CDR3 amino acids: CASSADRAGVGSGANVLTF. CDR3 bases: TGCGCCAGCAGCGCGGATCGCGCGGGTGTAGGCTCTGGGGCCAACGTCCTGACTTTC.